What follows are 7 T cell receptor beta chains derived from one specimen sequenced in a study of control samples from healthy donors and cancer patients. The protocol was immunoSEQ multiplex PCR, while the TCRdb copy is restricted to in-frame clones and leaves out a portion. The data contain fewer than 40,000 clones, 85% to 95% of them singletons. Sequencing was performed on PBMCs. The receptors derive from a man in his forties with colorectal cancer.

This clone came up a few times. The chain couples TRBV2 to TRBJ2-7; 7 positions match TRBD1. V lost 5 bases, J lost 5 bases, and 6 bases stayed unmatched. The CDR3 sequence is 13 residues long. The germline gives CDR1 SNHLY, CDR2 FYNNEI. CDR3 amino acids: CASSQTGVHEQYF. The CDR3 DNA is TGTGCCAGCAGTCAAACAGGGGTTCACGAGCAGTACTTC.

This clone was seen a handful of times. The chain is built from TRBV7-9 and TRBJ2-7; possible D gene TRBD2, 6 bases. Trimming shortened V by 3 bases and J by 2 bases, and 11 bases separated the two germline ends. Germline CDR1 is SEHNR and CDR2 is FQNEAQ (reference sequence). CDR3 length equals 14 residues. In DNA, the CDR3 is TGTGCCAGCAGCTTTGGAGGGGCCGCCTACGAGCAGTACTTC. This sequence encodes CASSFGGAAYEQYF. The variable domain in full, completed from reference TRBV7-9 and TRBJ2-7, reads DTGVSQNPRHKITKRGQNVTFRCDPISEHNRLYWYRQTLGQGPEFLTYFQNEAQLEKSRLLSDRFSAERPKGSFSTLEIQRTEQGDSAMYLCASSFGGAAYEQYFGPGTRLTVT.

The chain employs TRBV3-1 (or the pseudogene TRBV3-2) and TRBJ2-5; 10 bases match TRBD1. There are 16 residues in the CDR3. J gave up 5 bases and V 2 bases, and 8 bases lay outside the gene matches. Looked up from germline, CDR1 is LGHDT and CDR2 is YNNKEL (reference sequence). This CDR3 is CASSQRRDRGRETQYF. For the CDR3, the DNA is TGTGCCAGCAGCCAACGCCGGGACAGGGGACGGGAGACCCAGTACTTC.

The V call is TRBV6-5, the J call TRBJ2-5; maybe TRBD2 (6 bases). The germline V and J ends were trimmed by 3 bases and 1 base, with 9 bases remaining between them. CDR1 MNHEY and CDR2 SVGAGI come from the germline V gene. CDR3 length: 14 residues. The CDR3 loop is CASSYGDFQETQYF. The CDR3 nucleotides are TGTGCCAGCAGTTATGGGGACTTCCAAGAGACCCAGTACTTC.

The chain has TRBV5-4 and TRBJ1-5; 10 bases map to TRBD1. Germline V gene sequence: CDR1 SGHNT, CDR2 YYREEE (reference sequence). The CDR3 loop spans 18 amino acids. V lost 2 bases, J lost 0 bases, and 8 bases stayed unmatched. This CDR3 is CASSFAGTGVYSNQPQHF. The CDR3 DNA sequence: TGTGCCAGCAGCTTCGCCGGGACAGGGGTTTATAGCAATCAGCCCCAGCATTTT.

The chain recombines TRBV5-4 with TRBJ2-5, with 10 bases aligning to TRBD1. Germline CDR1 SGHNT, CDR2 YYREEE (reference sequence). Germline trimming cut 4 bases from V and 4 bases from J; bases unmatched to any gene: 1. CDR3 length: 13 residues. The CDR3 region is CASSRQGAETQYF. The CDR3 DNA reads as TGTGCCAGCAGCCGACAGGGGGCAGAGACCCAGTACTTC. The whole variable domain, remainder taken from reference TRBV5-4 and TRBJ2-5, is ETGVTQSPTHLIKTRGQQVTLRCSSQSGHNTVSWYQQALGQGPQFIFQYYREEENGRGNFPPRFSGLQFPNYSSELNVNALELDDSALYLCASSRQGAETQYFGPGTRLLVL.

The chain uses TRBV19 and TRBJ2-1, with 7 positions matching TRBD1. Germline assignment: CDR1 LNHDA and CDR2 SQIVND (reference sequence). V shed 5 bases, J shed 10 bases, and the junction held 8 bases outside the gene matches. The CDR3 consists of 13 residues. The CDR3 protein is CASSRPGGGEQFF. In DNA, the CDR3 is TGTGCCAGTAGTCGGCCAGGGGGTGGCGAGCAGTTCTTC.